This TCR beta chain was recorded in a study of cytomegalovirus exposure and HLA in healthy donors. The study, taken as a whole, reports: Being productive about 87% or about 30% of the time was typical of most TCR beta V segments in an earlier analysis.

Concerning this clone itself: Its target is not known.

Healthy bone marrow donors made up the donor group. V was pared by 8 bases and J by 6 bases, with 15 bases between. Germline lookup yields CDR1 SEHNR and CDR2 FQNEAQ (reference sequence). The CDR3 extends over 13 amino acids. The primer mix had 60 Vbeta and 13 Jbeta primers. Measured with immunoSEQ multiplex PCR; TCRdb has only the in-frame clones, and not every one. The repertoire holds about 150,000 clones, with 70% to 85% as singletons. The genes are TRBV7-9 and TRBJ2-3, with a weak D call TRBD1 (6 bases). The sequenced sample was PBMCs. The source is a man aged 25 to 40 in good health and CMV-seronegative. CDR3 DNA: TGTGCCAGCGGGGGACATATCGGGGATACGCAGTATTTT. Its protein is CASGGHIGDTQYF.